This T cell receptor beta chain was recovered during a study of blood T cells in healthy people across ages. Deletions cut 3 bases from V and 6 bases from J, with 12 bases between. Germline CDR1 MNHEY, CDR2 SMNVEV (reference sequence). The CDR3 contains 14 residues. Using a J-beta primer mix together with a sample-barcoded 5' primer, a second PCR was run for roughly 6 to 12 cycles. A template-switch adaptor with 12 random nucleotides tagged each cDNA molecule. Per-sample output comprised a minimum of 3 million paired-end reads containing CDR3. TCRdb analysed the 5' RACE reads with MiXCR anew, one entry per CDR3 protein. The data show roughly 930,000 distinct CDR3 sequences, around 49% seen once. This clonotype was seen only a few times. Its antigen is undetermined. The study's findings and limits: What prevented conclusive comparison of naive and antigen-experienced cells was that PBMCs were unsorted. Long-lived donors had more naive CD4+ cells and higher diversity than aged donors.

The specimen sequenced was blood. This TCR was recovered from a man under 40 in good health. The chain joins TRBV27 to TRBJ2-1; D unclear. The DNA of the CDR3 is TGTGCCAGCAGTTTGTTAGGTTTGGGCAATGAGCAGTTCTTC. Translating gives CASSLLGLGNEQFF.